Listed below are T cell receptor beta chains from one sample, sequenced in a study of blood T cell repertoires in COVID-19. Sequencing used immunoSEQ multiplex PCR; TCRdb keeps in-frame clones, though not all of them. The sample yields 200,000 to 250,000 clones, about 82% seen once. The sequenced material came from PBMCs or T cells enriched from blood (not recorded which). The receptors come from a woman aged 50 to 65 who had recovered from COVID-19. Both conserved end residues are part of each CDR3.

>TRBV29-1|TRBJ2-1
CSVVDPRNEQFF
>TRBV10-1|TRBJ1-4
CASRAPGQKQCNEKLFF
>TRBV5-6|TRBJ2-1
CASSPGNNEQFF
>TRBV11-2|TRBJ1-1
CATNGGALNTEAFF
>TRBV6-5|TRBJ1-6
CASSYSRYSPLHF
>TRBV7-9|TRBJ1-3
CASSLGRERSGNTIYF
>TRBV5-1|TRBJ2-1
CASSQGTGGKNEQFF
>TRBV7-9|TRBJ1-2
CASSPRPGDRVGNYGYTF
>TRBV4-3|TRBJ1-6
CASSQDPGTGAYNSPLHF
>TRBV3-1/TRBV3-2|TRBJ1-1
CASSQAGGEKAFF
>TRBV20-1|TRBJ1-6
CSARAGLHF
>TRBV27|TRBJ2-3
CASSLGPAAVADTQYF
>TRBV6-5|TRBJ2-5
CASSWDRGQETQYF
>TRBV21-1|TRBJ2-3
CASSKDAASGEDTQYF
>TRBV28|TRBJ2-5
CASSFAGEETQYF
>TRBV9|TRBJ1-6
CASSEGQASSYNSPLHF
>TRBV9|TRBJ2-2
CASSVALSGGAGSLGTGELFF
>TRBV19|TRBJ2-7
CASTRTSGSYEQYF
>TRBV7-9|TRBJ2-1
CASSTSGTSGDNQFF
>TRBV5-1|TRBJ2-7
CASSLEAGVREQYF
>TRBV5-4|TRBJ2-6
CASSLRVSGANVLTF
>TRBV4-2|TRBJ2-3
CASSFRTSGTDTQYF
>TRBV4-3|TRBJ1-4
CASSQGPGRGEKLFF
>TRBV18|TRBJ2-5
CASSPGDGSKETQYF
>TRBV6-5|TRBJ1-2
CASRSGGSGSYGYTF
>TRBV5-1|TRBJ2-3
CASSLVSGGTDTQYF
>TRBV28|TRBJ1-5
CASSLQAKGRNQPQHF
>TRBV5-5|TRBJ2-7
CASSLDGGTSEQYF
>TRBV11-3|TRBJ1-6
CASRENVGVNSPLHF
>TRBV19|TRBJ1-2
CASSRDRAGYGYTF
>TRBV2|TRBJ2-4
CASSERADSNIQYF
>TRBV4-1|TRBJ2-2
CASSLNQGLIGELFF
>TRBV7-9|TRBJ1-5
CASSLVPGDQPQHF
>TRBV28|TRBJ2-3
CASSTTGVSNTQYF
>TRBV7-9|TRBJ1-6
CASSLRGSSYNSPLHF
>TRBV7-2|TRBJ2-5
CASSGDRGTGETQYF
>TRBV6-5|TRBJ1-1
CASSYSGLGSTEAFF
>TRBV7-2|TRBJ2-1
CASSLRTSFYEQFF
>TRBV3-1/TRBV3-2|TRBJ1-1
CASSPTPGQRLEAFF
>TRBV5-1|TRBJ1-1
CASSTQGLTEAFF
>TRBV30|TRBJ2-5
CAWRPTPLGREGETQYF
>TRBV7-2|TRBJ1-1
CASSLDMGQEAFF
>TRBV28|TRBJ1-5
CASKLGGGTGHLAQHF
>TRBV6-5|TRBJ2-1
CASSPLLGDYNEQFF
>TRBV7-9|TRBJ1-2
CASSLVGISNYGYTF
>TRBV9|TRBJ1-2
CASSVSTGPIYGYTF
>TRBV29-1|TRBJ1-2
CSVMSGTGHGYTF
>TRBV15|TRBJ2-1
CATSRDGWEGPGDEQFF
>TRBV5-4|TRBJ1-2
CASSLFQGRAGGYTF
>TRBV6-5|TRBJ2-1
CASSRDYSYNEQFF